A single sample is the source of the 19 T cell receptor beta chains below, sequenced in a study of cytomegalovirus exposure and HLA in healthy donors. PCR involved 60 Vbeta and 13 Jbeta primers. Repertoires were generated with immunoSEQ multiplex PCR, while TCRdb's copy carries only in-frame clones and drops some. The repertoire has 100,000 or so clones, 74% of them found once; the top ten carry approximately 2%. Sample: PBMCs. The receptors stem from a human donor in good health.

J is TRBJ2-2 and V is TRBV11-1; TRBD2 matches at 10 bases. The trim removed 5 bases at V and 5 bases at J, leaving 5 bases unmatched. The CDR3 is 15 residues long. Germline loops: CDR1 SGHAT, CDR2 FQDESV (reference sequence). CDR3 sequence: CASSLSGRDTGELFF. In DNA form, the CDR3 reads TGTGCCAGCAGCCTAAGCGGGAGGGATACCGGGGAGCTGTTTTTT.

This chain's CDR3 is CASSTTIAGATTDTQYF. CDR3 nucleotides: TGTGCCAGCAGTACAACTATAGCGGGAGCCACCACAGATACGCAGTATTTT. The chain has TRBV25-1 and TRBJ2-3; 9 bases line up with TRBD2. CDR1 is MGHDK, CDR2 SYGVNS, per germline. The trim removed 5 bases at V and 2 bases at J, leaving 11 bases unmatched. The CDR3 is 17 amino acids.

The chain's CDR3 is CASSLNLDYGYTF. The CDR3 DNA reads TGTGCCAGCAGCTTGAATTTAGACTATGGCTACACCTTC. The chain uses TRBV5-4 and TRBJ1-2; D uncertain. The length of the CDR3 is 13 residues. Germline CDR1 SGHNT, CDR2 YYREEE (reference sequence). The ends were cut back, 1 base at V and 3 bases at J, with 7 bases in the middle.

The gene calls are TRBV6-1 and TRBJ1-1, with TRBD1 matching 8 bases. J lost 5 bases, V lost 3 bases, and 2 bases had no gene match. The V gene's germline CDR1 is MNHNS and CDR2 SASEGT. The CDR3 has 13 residues. As DNA, the CDR3 is TGTGCCAGCAGTGACAGGGGGCTTACTGAAGCTTTCTTT. Amino acids: CASSDRGLTEAFF.

The chain couples TRBV5-4 to TRBJ2-5, with TRBD2 as a possible D gene (6 bases). Germline V gene lookup returns CDR1 SGHNT and CDR2 YYREEE (reference sequence). V lost 4 bases and J lost 1, with 17 bases in between. This CDR3 is built from 16 residues. CDR3 amino acids: CASSRRASVSQETQYF. The CDR3 DNA sequence: TGTGCCAGCAGCCGGCGGGCTAGCGTTAGCCAAGAGACCCAGTACTTC. Full variable domain (missing parts from reference TRBV5-4 and TRBJ2-5): ETGVTQSPTHLIKTRGQQVTLRCSSQSGHNTVSWYQQALGQGPQFIFQYYREEENGRGNFPPRFSGLQFPNYSSELNVNALELDDSALYLCASSRRASVSQETQYFGPGTRLLVL.

The table lists this clone with a few counts. The chain uses TRBV21-1 and TRBJ1-1; the table's TRBD1 call for D was not verified on the DNA. TRBV21-1 is described as a pseudogene. The CDR3 is 15 amino acids. CDR3 amino acids: CASSKGSTGRTEAFF. The CDR3, as DNA: TGTGCCAGCAGCAAGGGGTCGACAGGACGCACTGAAGCTTTCTTT.

V usage is TRBV28 and J usage is TRBJ1-2, with D possibly matching TRBD1 (5 bases). There are 15 residues in the CDR3. The germline V gene has CDR1 MDHEN and CDR2 SYDVKM. Trimming cost V 6 bases and J 8 bases, with 22 bases left between them. CDR3 DNA: TGTGCCAGCAGCCCCACTGGGGGGGGTCCCGGGGGCTACACCTTC. Translated: CASSPTGGGPGGYTF.

The genes are TRBV5-1 and TRBJ2-1; 15 bases are shared with TRBD2. This CDR3 has 18 residues. Trimming at V came to 4 bases and at J to 1 base, leaving 6 bases not matched to a gene. Germline V lookup: CDR1 SGHRS, CDR2 YFSETQ. The CDR3, as DNA: TGCGCCAGCAGCCTAGGGACTAGCGGGGGGCCATCCTACAATGAGCAGTTCTTC. It is translated as CASSLGTSGGPSYNEQFF.

This chain connects TRBV4-2 to TRBJ1-2, with TRBD1 matching over 9 bases. The CDR3 loop spans 17 amino acids. V was pared by 5 bases and J by 2 bases, with 12 bases of the junction left unmatched. The germline CDR1 and CDR2 sequences are LGHNA and YNFKEQ. CDR3 DNA sequence: TGTGCCAGCAGCTCAGCGGGACAGGGAGCGGGCAACTATGGCTACACCTTC. This codes for CASSSAGQGAGNYGYTF.

This CDR3 is CASSPGRGEQFF. The CDR3 DNA reads TGTGCCAGCAGCCCAGGGAGGGGTGAGCAGTTCTTC. V usage is TRBV2 and J usage is TRBJ2-1; 7 bases are a match to TRBD2. Germline V CDR1 and CDR2: SNHLY, FYNNEI. The CDR3 has 12 residues. Germline trimming cut 6 bases from V and 9 bases from J; bases unmatched to any gene: 5. Drawing the rest from reference TRBV2 and TRBJ2-1, the complete variable domain is EPEVTQTPSHQVTQMGQEVILRCVPISNHLYFYWYRQILGQKVEFLVSFYNNEISEKSEIFDDQFSVERPDGSNFTLKIRSTKLEDSAMYFCASSPGRGEQFFGPGTRLTVL.

This chain joins TRBV2 and TRBJ2-3; 8 bases map to TRBD1. V was clipped by 4 bases and J by 2 bases; unmatched bases: 5. Germline V gene lookup returns CDR1 SNHLY and CDR2 FYNNEI. CDR3 length: 15 residues. CDR3 nucleotides: TGTGCCAGCAGTGCTTACAGGGGGTACACAGATACGCAGTATTTT. Protein product: CASSAYRGYTDTQYF.

The chain links TRBV5-1 to TRBJ2-1; 9 bases match TRBD2. Germline V gene lookup returns CDR1 SGHRS and CDR2 YFSETQ. The CDR3 spans 16 residues. V dropped 0 bases and J dropped 7; count of bases not matched to a gene: 8. CDR3 in DNA: TGCGCCAGCAGCTTGGCCGGCGGGGGGGACCGGAATGAGCAGTTCTTC. Its protein is CASSLAGGGDRNEQFF.

The chain has TRBV6-5 and TRBJ1-2; D is perhaps TRBD1 (5 bases). V lost 0 bases to trimming and J lost 4 bases, with 15 bases between them. CDR1 is MNHEY, CDR2 SVGAGI, per germline. This CDR3 comprises 16 residues. CDR3 residues: CASSYSPQVGGYGYTF. Here the CDR3 DNA reads TGTGCCAGCAGTTACTCCCCGCAGGTGGGGGGCTATGGCTACACCTTC.

The genes are TRBV9 and TRBJ1-1; 7 nucleotides agree with TRBD1. The CDR3 is 16 residues long. The germline gives CDR1 SGDLS, CDR2 YYNGEE. Germline trimming cut 3 bases from V and 5 bases from J; bases unmatched to any gene: 13. The CDR3 is CASSGVDRARGTEAFF. CDR3 sequence (DNA): TGTGCCAGCAGCGGAGTTGACAGGGCACGAGGGACTGAAGCTTTCTTT.

The gene calls are TRBV18 and TRBJ1-2; no firm D call. CDR3 length: 13 amino acids. Germline assignment: CDR1 KGHSH and CDR2 LQKENI. Between the trimmed V and J ends, which lost 0 bases and 10 bases, there was a span of 12 bases. Here the CDR3 reads CASSPPSLSPYTF. The CDR3 DNA sequence: TGTGCCAGCTCACCACCGTCCCTCTCCCCCTACACCTTC.

CDR3 coding DNA: TGTGCCAGTAGTATAGGAGACAGGAACACTGAAGCTTTCTTT. It encodes CASSIGDRNTEAFF. V gene TRBV19 combines with J gene TRBJ1-1; TRBD1 might be the D (5 bases). The CDR3 has 14 amino acids. Germline V gene data show CDR1 as LNHDA and CDR2 as SQIVND (reference sequence). V gave up 1 base and J gave up 1 base, with 7 bases separating them.

This clone has a handful of counts. The genes are TRBV28 and TRBJ1-1; 8 positions match TRBD1. Germline V gene data show CDR1 as MDHEN and CDR2 as SYDVKM. This CDR3 has 14 residues. V lost 8 bases to trimming and J lost 6 bases; unmatched junction nucleotides: 11. In DNA, the CDR3 is TGTGCCAGCCGGACAGGGACAGTATGGGCTGAAGCTTTCTTT. Amino acids: CASRTGTVWAEAFF.

V is TRBV7-8 and J is TRBJ2-2, with D unresolved. In germline, CDR1 is SGHVS, CDR2 FQNEAQ. With 6 bases removed from V and 1 base from J, the gap between germline ends came to 6 bases. There are 13 residues in the CDR3. The CDR3 coding sequence is TGTGCCAGCAGAGAACAGAACACCGGGGAGCTGTTTTTT. It codes for CASREQNTGELFF.

This rearrangement joins TRBV5-1 to TRBJ2-5; D perhaps matches TRBD1 (5 bases). The germline gives CDR1 SGHRS, CDR2 YFSETQ. CDR3 size: 13 residues. V dropped 6 bases and J dropped 4 bases, with 13 bases sitting between them. The CDR3 loop is CASTRQGVETQYF. In DNA, the CDR3 is TGCGCCAGCACTAGGCAGGGCGTAGAGACCCAGTACTTC.